This T cell receptor (beta chain) was captured by sequencing in a study of beta chain features in type 1 diabetes. Study results and limitations: Whether HLA type influences TCRB rearrangement remained unresolved here.

Each donor gave one heparinised blood draw averaging around 120 mL. By way of CD45RO/CCR7/CD25/CD127/CD95/CD27, the CD4+ regulatory, stem cell-like memory, central memory and naive cells were sorted. Germline V gene sequence: CDR1 MNHEY, CDR2 SMNVEV (reference sequence). This CDR3 contains 18 residues. The J segment lost 5 bases and the V segment lost 2 bases, leaving 15 bases of the junction unmatched. cDNA synthesis used the whole RNA isolate, giving expressed TCRB sequences. Clones were read by immunoSEQ multiplex PCR, and TCRdb kept only the in-frame ones, dropping some. The sample includes around 350,000 clones, roughly an eighth of them seen just once. In regard to this clone: Its antigen is undetermined.

Specimen: naive CD4+ T cells from blood. The gene calls are TRBV27 and TRBJ2-1; 7 bases match TRBD1. The sequence derives from a man aged 18 to 29 in good health. CDR3 sequence reads: CASSLGPPDRVLNNEQFF. CDR3 bases: TGTGCCAGCAGTTTAGGACCTCCCGACAGGGTCCTAAACAATGAGCAGTTCTTC.